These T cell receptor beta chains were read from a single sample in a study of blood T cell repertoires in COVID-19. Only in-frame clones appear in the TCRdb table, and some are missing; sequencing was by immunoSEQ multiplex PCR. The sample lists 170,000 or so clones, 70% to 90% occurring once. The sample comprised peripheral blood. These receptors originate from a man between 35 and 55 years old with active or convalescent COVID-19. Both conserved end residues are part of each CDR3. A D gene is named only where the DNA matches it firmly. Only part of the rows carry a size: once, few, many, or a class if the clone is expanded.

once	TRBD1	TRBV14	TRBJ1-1	TGTGCCAGCAGCCTCGACAGGGCGAGAGCTTTCTTT	CASSLDRARAFF
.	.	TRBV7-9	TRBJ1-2	TGTGCCAGCAGCCGGGAGAACTATGGCTACACCTTC	CASSRENYGYTF
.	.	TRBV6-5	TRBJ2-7	TGTGCCAGCTTGACAGCTAGCGCGGGCGAGCAGTACTTC	CASLTASAGEQYF
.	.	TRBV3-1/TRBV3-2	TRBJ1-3	TGTGCCAGCAGCCAAGATCGGGGTTCTGGAAACACCATATATTTT	CASSQDRGSGNTIYF
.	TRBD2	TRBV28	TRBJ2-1	TGTGCCAGCAGTCCCGTCCGTCGCGGGGGGCCGGCTGATGAGCAGTTCTTC	CASSPVRRGGPADEQFF
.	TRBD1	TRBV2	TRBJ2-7	TGTGCCAGCAGGGCCGGGACAGGGGGCTACGAGCAGTACTTC	CASRAGTGGYEQYF
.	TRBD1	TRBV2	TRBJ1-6	TGTGCCAGCAGTGGGGCAGGGGGTAATTCACCCCTCCACTTT	CASSGAGGNSPLHF
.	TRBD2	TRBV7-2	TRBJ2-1	TGTGCCAGCAGCCCCCGGGTTGCTAGCGGGGGGGCCTACAATGAGCAGTTCTTC	CASSPRVASGGAYNEQFF
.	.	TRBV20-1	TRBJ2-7	TGCAGTGCGCAACAGGGTTACGAGCAGTACTTC	CSAQQGYEQYF
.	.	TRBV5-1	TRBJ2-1	TGCGCCAGCAGCTCGTCCCCGGCCAGGGTGAGCCTGAATGAGCAGTTCTTC	CASSSSPARVSLNEQFF
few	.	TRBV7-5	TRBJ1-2	TGTGTCAGAAGCTCCCAGTCGAGGGCCGGGGACTATGGCTACACCTTC	CVRSSQSRAGDYGYTF
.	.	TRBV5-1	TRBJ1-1	TGCGCCAGCAGCTCAACAGGGTCTGAAGCTTTCTTT	CASSSTGSEAFF
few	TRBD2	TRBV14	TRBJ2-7	TGTGCCAGCAGCCACCCACGTCGGGGGGACTACGAGCAGTACTTC	CASSHPRRGDYEQYF
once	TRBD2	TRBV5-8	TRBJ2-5	TGTGCCAGCAGCTTCCGGGGGGAATCGAGGGAGACCCAGTACTTC	CASSFRGESRETQYF
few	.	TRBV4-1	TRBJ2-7	TGCGCCAGCAGCCCGGGGAGGGGGACCTACGAGCAGTACTTC	CASSPGRGTYEQYF
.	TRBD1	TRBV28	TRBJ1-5	TGTGCCAGCAGTTTATTCACAGGGGGGAGTCAGCCCCAGCATTTT	CASSLFTGGSQPQHF
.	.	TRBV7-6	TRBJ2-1	TGTGCCAGCAGCCCTCGAGGGGGGGTAACCTACAATGAGCAGTTCTTC	CASSPRGGVTYNEQFF
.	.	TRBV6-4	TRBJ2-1	TGTGCCAGCAGTGACCCCCCTTCCAGCTCCTACAATGAGCAGTTCTTC	CASSDPPSSSYNEQFF
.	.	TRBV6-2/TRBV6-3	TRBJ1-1	TGTGCCAGCAGTTCCCCAGTGAACACTGAAGCTTTCTTT	CASSSPVNTEAFF
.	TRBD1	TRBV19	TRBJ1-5	TGTGCCAGTAGTAAGACAGGGGGGTCCAATCAGCCCCAGCATTTT	CASSKTGGSNQPQHF
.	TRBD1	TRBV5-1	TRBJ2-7	TGCGCCAGCCACCAACAGGGGGCAAAATACGAGCAGTACTTC	CASHQQGAKYEQYF
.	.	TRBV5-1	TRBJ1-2	TGCGCCAGCAGCCCCTCCGGGGGCTATGGCTACACCTTC	CASSPSGGYGYTF
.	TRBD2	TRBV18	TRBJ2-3	TGTGCCAGCTCACGAGGGACTAGCGGGGGGAACACAGATACGCAGTATTTT	CASSRGTSGGNTDTQYF
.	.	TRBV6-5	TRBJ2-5	TGTGCCAACTCCCCCTCGTTGGAGACCCAGTACTTC	CANSPSLETQYF
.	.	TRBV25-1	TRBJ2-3	TGTGCCAGCAGTGAAGGGGTTAGCGTTAGCACAGATACGCAGTATTTT	CASSEGVSVSTDTQYF
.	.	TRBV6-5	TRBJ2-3	TGTGCCAGCAGTCGACAGCCCGTGATATCAGATACGCAGTATTTT	CASSRQPVISDTQYF
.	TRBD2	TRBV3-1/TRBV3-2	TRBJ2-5	TGTGCCAGCAGCCCACCGGGGGGGGCGATTGAAGAGACCCAGTACTTC	CASSPPGGAIEETQYF
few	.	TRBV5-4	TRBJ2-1	TGTGCCAGCAGCCCGTACGGGACTGCTAATGAGCAGTTCTTC	CASSPYGTANEQFF
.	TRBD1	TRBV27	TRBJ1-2	TGTGCCAGCAGTGCCCTCCCCCCGGGACAGGGTACCTATGGCTACACCTTC	CASSALPPGQGTYGYTF
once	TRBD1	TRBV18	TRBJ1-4	TGTGCCAGCTCTCCGGAGGGGGCTGGGGAAAAACTGTTTTTT	CASSPEGAGEKLFF
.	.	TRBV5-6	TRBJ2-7	TGTGCCAGCAGCTCTGGAGCCTACGAGCAGTACTTC	CASSSGAYEQYF
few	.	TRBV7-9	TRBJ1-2	TGTGCCAGCAGCTTAACCACAGAAGCTAACTATGGCTACACCTTC	CASSLTTEANYGYTF
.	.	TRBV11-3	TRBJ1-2	TGTGCCAGCAGCCCAGGGAACTATGGCTACACCTTC	CASSPGNYGYTF
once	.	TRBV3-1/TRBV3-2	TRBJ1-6	TGTGCCAGCAGCCAAGCTACAGGCGGAAATTCACCCCTCCACTTT	CASSQATGGNSPLHF
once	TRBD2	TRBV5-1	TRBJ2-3	TGCGCCAGCAGCGACGGGACTAGCGGCACAGATACGCAGTATTTT	CASSDGTSGTDTQYF
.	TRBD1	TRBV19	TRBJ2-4	TGTGCCAGTAGTCACCGACAGGGGGCCCTTAAAAACATTCAGTACTTC	CASSHRQGALKNIQYF
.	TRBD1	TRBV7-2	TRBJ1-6	TGTGCCAGCAGCCTACAGGGGAGCTCCTATAATTCACCCCTCCACTTT	CASSLQGSSYNSPLHF
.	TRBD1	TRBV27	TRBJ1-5	TGTGCCAGCAGTGCAGCGACAGGGCCCAATCAGCCCCAGCATTTT	CASSAATGPNQPQHF
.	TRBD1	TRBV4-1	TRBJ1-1	TGCGCCAGCAGCTCCCGGGACAGGGCGCACTTT	CASSSRDRAHF
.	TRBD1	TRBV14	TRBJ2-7	TGTGCCAGCAGCCCGACAGGGGCTACCTACGAGCAGTACTTC	CASSPTGATYEQYF
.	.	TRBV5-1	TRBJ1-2	TGCGCCAGCAGCCATTCGACAAGCCGTTCTAACTATGGCTACACCTTC	CASSHSTSRSNYGYTF
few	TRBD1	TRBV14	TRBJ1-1	TGTGCCAGCAGCCAAGACAGAGCCCCCTGGGACAGGCGAGCTTTCTTT	CASSQDRAPWDRRAFF
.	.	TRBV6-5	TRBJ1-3	TGTGCCAGCCGGGACACATCTCTGGAAAACACCATATATTTT	CASRDTSLENTIYF
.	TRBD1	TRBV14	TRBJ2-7	TGTGCCAGCAGCCCTCCGGGACAGGGGCCTACCTACGAGCAGTACTTC	CASSPPGQGPTYEQYF
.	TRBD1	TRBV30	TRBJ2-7	TGTGCCTGGAGGACGACAGGGACCGAGCAGTACTTC	CAWRTTGTEQYF
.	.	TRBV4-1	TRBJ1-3	TGCGCCAGCAGCCGAGAAGGCGGTGGCTCTGGAAACACCATATATTTT	CASSREGGGSGNTIYF
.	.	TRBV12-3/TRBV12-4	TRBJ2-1	TGTGCCAGCAGCCAATCAACAAACAATGAGCAGTTCTTC	CASSQSTNNEQFF
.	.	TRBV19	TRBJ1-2	TGTGCCAGTAGTATAATTTTGAGGAGGCAGACCTATGGCTACACCTTC	CASSIILRRQTYGYTF
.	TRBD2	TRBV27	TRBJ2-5	TGTGCCAGCAGACGTAGCGGGGAAGAGACCCAGTACTTC	CASRRSGEETQYF
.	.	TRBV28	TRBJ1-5	TGTGCCAGTAGTTTGGCCAGGGATGATCAGCCCCAGCATTTT	CASSLARDDQPQHF
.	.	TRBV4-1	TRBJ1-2	TGCGCCAGCAGCCCGACGGACAGAAGTAATGGCTACACCTTC	CASSPTDRSNGYTF
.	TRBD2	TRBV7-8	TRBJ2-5	TGTGCCAGCAGCTCTGGACTAGCGGGGGGGAGGGAGACCCAGTACTTC	CASSSGLAGGRETQYF
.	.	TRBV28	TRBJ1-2	TGTGCCAGCAGTTCGCCCCCAGGCACAGCTAACTATGGCTACACCTTC	CASSSPPGTANYGYTF
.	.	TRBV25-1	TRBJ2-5	TGTGCCAGCGCGAGAGGGGGGGGCAGAGAGACCCAGTACTTC	CASARGGGRETQYF